This TCR beta chain was found in a study of PD-1 blockade in classical Hodgkin lymphoma. Per germline, CDR1 GTSNPN and CDR2 SVGIG (reference sequence). V gave up 5 bases and J gave up 2 bases, with 10 bases separating them. The CDR3 is 13 residues long. TCRdb keeps only in-frame clones here, not all; method: immunoSEQ multiplex PCR. The sample consists of some 31,000 clones, more than 60% of them appearing once. Every patient relapsed after autologous stem cell transplantation, and brentuximab vedotin exposure varied. This chain uses TRBV30 with TRBJ1-5; D is undetermined. This receptor was taken from a human donor with classical Hodgkin lymphoma. Specimen: peripheral blood mononuclear cells (PBMCs), collected before the second cycle of nivolumab. The CDR3 protein is CAWGPPGNQPQHF. The CDR3 region has the DNA TGTGCCTGGGGACCTCCTGGCAATCAGCCCCAGCATTTT.